The 21 T cell receptor beta chains below were found in one sample sequenced in a study of cytomegalovirus exposure and HLA in healthy donors. Primers for the PCR totalled 60 Vbeta and 13 Jbeta. The protocol was immunoSEQ multiplex PCR, while the TCRdb copy is restricted to in-frame clones and leaves out a portion. The repertoire consists of roughly 150,000 clones, with about 80% occurring once and the leading ten covering over 13%. Sample: PBMCs. The receptors here all came from a woman in her thirties or forties in good health and CMV-seronegative.

The chain uses TRBV11-3 and TRBJ2-3, with D possibly TRBD2 on 7 matching bases. Per the germline V gene, CDR1 is SGHNT and CDR2 is YENEEA. The CDR3 length is 16 residues. Trimming removed 5 bases from V and 3 bases from J, with 18 bases in between. The CDR3 coding sequence is TGTGCCAGCAGCCCGAGTACGGGGGGCATAACAGATACGCAGTATTTT. As protein: CASSPSTGGITDTQYF.

This clone has more than one count but fewer than ten. The chain combines TRBV27 with TRBJ1-2; TRBD1 is a possible D gene (6 bases). This CDR3 has 14 residues. V was trimmed by 6 bases and J by 4 bases, leaving 15 bases between them. Germline lookup yields CDR1 MNHEY and CDR2 SMNVEV (reference sequence). CDR3 in amino acids: CASSSLDRRYGYTF. In DNA, the CDR3 is TGTGCCAGCAGCTCCCTTGACAGGCGCTATGGCTACACCTTC.

The genes are TRBV4-3 and TRBJ2-5; 9 bases align to TRBD2. This CDR3 has 17 residues. V lost 0 bases to trimming and J lost 2 bases; unmatched junction nucleotides: 7. CDR1 is LGHNA, CDR2 YSLEER, per germline. The CDR3 is CASSQDHSGGPQETQYF. The CDR3 DNA sequence: TGCGCCAGCAGCCAAGATCATAGCGGGGGCCCTCAAGAGACCCAGTACTTC.

The rearrangement joins TRBV11-2 to TRBJ2-1; TRBD2 aligns across 14 bases. V lost 6 bases to trimming and J lost 9 bases; unmatched junction nucleotides: 7. Germline loops: CDR1 SGHAT, CDR2 FQNNGV. CDR3 size: 15 residues. The CDR3 sequence is CASRPTSGGAREQFF. In nucleotides, the CDR3 is TGTGCCAGCAGACCGACTAGCGGGGGGGCACGTGAGCAGTTCTTC.

This chain connects TRBV28 to TRBJ2-1; weak D call: TRBD2 (5 bases). The CDR3 has 14 amino acids. Germline CDR1 MDHEN, CDR2 SYDVKM. V was trimmed by 3 bases and J by 8 bases, leaving 14 bases between them. CDR3 in DNA: TGTGCCAGCAGTTTGCAGGCGGGTGTGGATGAGCAGTTCTTC. This codes for CASSLQAGVDEQFF.

The chain links TRBV11-3 to TRBJ2-3; D is possibly TRBD2 (6 bases). Germline CDR1 and CDR2: SGHNT and YENEEA. V lost 0 bases and J 5 bases, leaving 6 bases between the germline ends. CDR3 length equals 13 residues. Here the CDR3 reads CASSLEGGDTQYF. The CDR3 bases are TGTGCCAGCAGCTTAGAGGGGGGAGATACGCAGTATTTT.

The chain is built from TRBV11-2 and TRBJ2-7, with 7 bases lining up with TRBD1. The CDR3 contains 14 residues. Germline V gene data show CDR1 as SGHAT and CDR2 as FQNNGV. V lost 4 bases to trimming and J lost 0 bases; unmatched junction nucleotides: 3. CDR3 in amino acids: CASSSGTASYEQYF. The CDR3 nucleotides read TGTGCCAGCAGCTCGGGGACAGCCTCCTACGAGCAGTACTTC.

This rearrangement joins TRBV18 to TRBJ2-5; 8 bases map to TRBD1. The DNA end lines up better with TRBJ2-7; the J call may be wrong. This CDR3 contains 15 residues. Germline V gene sequence: CDR1 KGHSH, CDR2 LQKENI. In DNA form, the CDR3 reads TGTGCCAGCTCACCACCGTCAGGGGGCTTCAACGAGCAGTACTTC. Its protein product is CASSPPSGGFNEQYF.

This clone was seen a handful of times. The chain joins TRBV6-5 to TRBJ2-2, with D possibly matching TRBD1 (6 bases). CDR3 size: 13 residues. V was pared by 9 bases and J by 5 bases, with 13 bases between. Germline assignment: CDR1 MNHEY and CDR2 SVGAGI. The CDR3: CASFRGRTGELFF. DNA of the CDR3: TGTGCCAGTTTCAGGGGTAGGACCGGGGAGCTGTTTTTT.

J is TRBJ1-2 and V is TRBV6-5; 10 nucleotides agree with TRBD1. Germline trimming cut 8 bases from V and 7 bases from J; bases unmatched to any gene: 13. The CDR3 totals 15 residues. In germline, CDR1 is MNHEY, CDR2 SVGAGI. Here the CDR3 DNA reads TGTGCCAGCCGCAGTCCGACAGGGGGCGCGAGTGGCTACACCTTC. Amino acids: CASRSPTGGASGYTF.

In this sample, this clone turned up a few times. A read error may be the cause here, since a much bigger clone is one base away. The sample holds other DNA sequences that translate to the same CDR3. The chain recombines TRBV4-1 with TRBJ2-3; a weak D match, TRBD2 (6 bases). Between the trimmed V and J ends, which lost 4 bases and 6 bases, there was a span of 17 bases. CDR3 size: 15 residues. CDR1 and CDR2 from the germline V gene are MGHRA and YSYEKL. CDR3 sequence: CASSPMEGAVDTQYF. CDR3 coding DNA: TGCGCCAGCAGCCCCATGGAGGGAGCGGTGGATACGCAGTATTTT.

The chain uses TRBV6-1 and TRBJ2-5; no reliable D call. CDR3 length equals 14 residues. Per the germline V gene, CDR1 is MNHNS and CDR2 is SASEGT. V gave up 6 bases and J gave up 1 base, with 12 bases separating them. The CDR3 protein is CASSAVAAQETQYF. The CDR3 coding sequence is TGTGCCAGCAGCGCGGTGGCAGCCCAAGAGACCCAGTACTTC.

The V and J genes are TRBV5-6 and TRBJ2-1; 7 bases are a match to TRBD1. This CDR3 has 13 residues. The junction had 4 bases not matched to a gene; V was cut back by 3 bases and J by 7 bases. From germline, CDR1 is SGHDT and CDR2 YYEEEE. In DNA form, the CDR3 reads TGTGCCAGCAGCTCGGGACAGCGTAATGAGCAGTTCTTC. Its translation: CASSSGQRNEQFF. Filled out from reference TRBV5-6 and TRBJ2-1, the complete variable domain reads DAGVTQSPTHLIKTRGQQVTLRCSPKSGHDTVSWYQQALGQGPQFIFQYYEEEERQRGNFPDRFSGHQFPNYSSELNVNALLLGDSALYLCASSSGQRNEQFFGPGTRLTVL.

This sequence joins TRBV6-6 and TRBJ1-1; the match to TRBD1 covers 9 bases. Germline CDR1 reads MNHNY; CDR2 reads SVGAGI (reference sequence). Losses at the gene ends were 5 bases for V and 5 bases for J; bases not matched to a gene: 9. The CDR3 has 15 amino acids. The CDR3 DNA follows: TGTGCCAGCAGTCACCCACAGGGGGCTTTTACTGAAGCTTTCTTT. Translating it yields CASSHPQGAFTEAFF.

The V and J genes are TRBV19 and TRBJ2-3; D is uncertain. The germline V and J ends were trimmed by 5 bases and 5 bases, with 11 bases remaining between them. The CDR3 contains 13 residues. Germline CDR1 reads LNHDA; CDR2 reads SQIVND (reference sequence). The CDR3 DNA sequence: TGTGCCAGTAGTCCCCAATCGGGAGATACGCAGTATTTT. Residues: CASSPQSGDTQYF.

The chain has TRBV4-2 and TRBJ1-1, with 8 bases identical to TRBD1. The CDR3 has 20 residues. Trimming cost V 2 bases and J 2 bases; bases outside gene matches: 19. Looked up from germline, CDR1 is LGHNA and CDR2 is YNFKEQ. CDR3 in DNA: TGTGCCAGCAGCCAAAGGGCCCAGGGGGCAGGGCCCCGTTCAAACACTGAAGCTTTCTTT. This sequence encodes CASSQRAQGAGPRSNTEAFF.

The chain has TRBV21-1 and TRBJ1-4. TRBV21-1 is termed a pseudogene. The CDR3 has 17 amino acids. The CDR3 nucleotides read TGTGCCAGCAGCAAAGGTGGGCAGCACGGGGCTAATGAAAAACTGTTTTTT. Its protein product is CASSKGGQHGANEKLFF.

This clone was seen more than once but under ten times. The V and J genes are TRBV14 and TRBJ2-5; possibly TRBD1 for D (6 bases). Germline V gene sequence: CDR1 SGHDN, CDR2 FVKESK. The CDR3 runs to 17 residues. The V end lost 0 bases, the J end lost 4 bases, and 18 bases lay between the germline ends. CDR3 DNA: TGTGCCAGCAGCCAAGACGAGGCAGGGGTGTTTAGAGAGACCCAGTACTTC. The encoded protein is CASSQDEAGVFRETQYF.

V is TRBV27 and J is TRBJ2-4, with a possible D match to TRBD2 (6 bases). The CDR3 covers 13 residues. CDR1 is MNHEY, CDR2 SMNVEV, per germline (reference sequence). V lost 3 bases, J lost 12 bases, and 15 bases lay in between. The CDR3 sequence: CASSLEGTGSQYF. The CDR3 region has the DNA TGTGCCAGCAGTTTGGAGGGCACGGGCAGTCAGTACTTC.

The genes are TRBV21-1 and TRBJ2-7; the table assigns TRBD1, which was not confirmed against the DNA. TRBV21-1 is labeled a pseudogene. This CDR3 comprises 16 residues. CDR3 nucleotide sequence: TGTGCCAGCAGCAAGATTGTCCCGGGACACCACTACGAGCAGTACTTC. Translating gives CASSKIVPGHHYEQYF.

The table lists this clone with a count of one. The rearrangement links TRBV19 to TRBJ1-2; D is possibly TRBD1 (6 bases). The CDR3 loop spans 18 amino acids. The ends were cut back, 8 bases at V and 8 bases at J, with 33 bases in the middle. Per germline, CDR1 LNHDA and CDR2 SQIVND (reference sequence). The CDR3 bases are TGTGCCAGTCTTCCGGCAGGGACATATCTTCCCCCCCTTGGCGGCTACACCTTC. This translates into CASLPAGTYLPPLGGYTF.